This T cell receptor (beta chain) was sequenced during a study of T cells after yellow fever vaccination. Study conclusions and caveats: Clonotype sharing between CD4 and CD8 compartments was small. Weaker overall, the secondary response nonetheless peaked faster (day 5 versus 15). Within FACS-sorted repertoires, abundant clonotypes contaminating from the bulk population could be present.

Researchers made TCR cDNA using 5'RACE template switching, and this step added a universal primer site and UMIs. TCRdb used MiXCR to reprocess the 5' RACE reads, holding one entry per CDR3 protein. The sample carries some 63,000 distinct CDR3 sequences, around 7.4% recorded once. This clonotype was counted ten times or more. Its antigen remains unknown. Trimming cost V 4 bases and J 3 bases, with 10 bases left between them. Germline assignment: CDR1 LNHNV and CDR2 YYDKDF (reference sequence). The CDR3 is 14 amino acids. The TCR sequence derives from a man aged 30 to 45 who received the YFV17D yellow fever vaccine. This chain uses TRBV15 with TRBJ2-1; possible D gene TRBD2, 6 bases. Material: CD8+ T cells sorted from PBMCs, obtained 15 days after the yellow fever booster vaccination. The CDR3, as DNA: TGTGCCACCAGCAATGGGGGAGGCTACAATGAGCAGTTCTTC. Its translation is CATSNGGGYNEQFF. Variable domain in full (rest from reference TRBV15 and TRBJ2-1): DAMVIQNPRYQVTQFGKPVTLSCSQTLNHNVMYWYQQKSSQAPKLLFHYYDKDFNNEADTPDNFQSRRPNTSFCFLDIRSPGLGDTAMYLCATSNGGGYNEQFFGPGTRLTVL.